This T cell receptor beta chain was recorded in a study of blood T cell repertoires in COVID-19. The wider study: Some COVID-19 samples were acute and others convalescent; all came from the United States, Italy and Spain. Nucleic acid was either cDNA or gDNA, and it came from T cells, B-cell-depleted T cells, or PBMCs.

Original processing methods: Amplification of reference gene primers provided the estimated nucleated cell counts. Profiled with immunoSEQ multiplex PCR; TCRdb holds only in-frame clones, not every one. V, J and clone size reflect that table, while D and trimming were determined from the DNA. The table records over 250,000 clones, 75% to 90% of them present only once. CDR3 length: 15 residues. Between the trimmed V and J ends, which lost 3 bases and 2 bases, there was a span of 16 bases. Germline V gene data show CDR1 as DFQATT and CDR2 as SNEGSKA (reference sequence). This TCR came from a man in his fifties or sixties with acute or convalescent COVID-19. The source material was peripheral blood. The rearrangement uses TRBV20-1 and TRBJ1-2, with D perhaps TRBD1 (6 bases). This chain's CDR3 is CSASRGGPANYGYTF. CDR3 DNA: TGCAGTGCTAGTAGAGGGGGACCGGCCAACTATGGCTACACCTTC.